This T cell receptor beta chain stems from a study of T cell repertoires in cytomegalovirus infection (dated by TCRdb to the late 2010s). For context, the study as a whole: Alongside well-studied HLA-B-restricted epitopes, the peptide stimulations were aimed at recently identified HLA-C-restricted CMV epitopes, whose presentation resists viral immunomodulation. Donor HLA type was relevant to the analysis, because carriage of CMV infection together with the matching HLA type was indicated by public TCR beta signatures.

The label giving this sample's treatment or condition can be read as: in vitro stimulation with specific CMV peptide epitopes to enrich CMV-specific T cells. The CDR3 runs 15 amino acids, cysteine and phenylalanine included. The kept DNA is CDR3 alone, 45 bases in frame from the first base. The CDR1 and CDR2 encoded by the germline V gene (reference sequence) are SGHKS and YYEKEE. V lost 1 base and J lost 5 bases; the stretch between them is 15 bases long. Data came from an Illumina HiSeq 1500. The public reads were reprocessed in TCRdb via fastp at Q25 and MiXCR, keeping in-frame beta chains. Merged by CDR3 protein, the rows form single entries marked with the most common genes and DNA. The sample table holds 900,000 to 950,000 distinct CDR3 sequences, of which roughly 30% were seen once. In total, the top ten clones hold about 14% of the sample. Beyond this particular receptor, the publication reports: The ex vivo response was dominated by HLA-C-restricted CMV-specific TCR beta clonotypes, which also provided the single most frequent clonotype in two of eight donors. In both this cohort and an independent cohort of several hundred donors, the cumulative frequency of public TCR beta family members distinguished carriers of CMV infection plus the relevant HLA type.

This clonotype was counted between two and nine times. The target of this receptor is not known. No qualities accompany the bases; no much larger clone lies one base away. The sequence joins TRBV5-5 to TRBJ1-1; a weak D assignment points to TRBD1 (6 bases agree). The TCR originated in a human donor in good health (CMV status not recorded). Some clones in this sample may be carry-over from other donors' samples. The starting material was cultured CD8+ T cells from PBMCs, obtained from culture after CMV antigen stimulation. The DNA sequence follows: TGTGCCAGCAGCTTGTTGAGGACAGAAGGGACTGAAGCTTTCTTT. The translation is CASSLLRTEGTEAFF.